The entry below gives a single T cell receptor beta chain sequence along with its context. Both 60 Vbeta primers and 13 Jbeta primers went into the PCR. Sequencing used immunoSEQ multiplex PCR; TCRdb keeps in-frame clones, though not all of them. The sample yields under 200,000 clones, over 70% seen once. This CDR3 region has 14 residues. Germline-derived CDR1 and CDR2 are SNHLY and FYNNEI. Deletions cut 7 bases from V and 2 bases from J, with 14 bases between. This sample is part of a study of cytomegalovirus exposure and HLA in healthy donors. The sequencing input was PBMCs. The chain carries TRBV2 and TRBJ1-2, with a possible D match to TRBD1 (5 bases). This TCR was recovered from a man aged 45-60 years in good health and CMV-seronegative. Written as DNA, the CDR3 is TGTGCCAGCATGGGGCAGGGAAGGAACTATGGCTACACCTTC. Translating gives CASMGQGRNYGYTF.